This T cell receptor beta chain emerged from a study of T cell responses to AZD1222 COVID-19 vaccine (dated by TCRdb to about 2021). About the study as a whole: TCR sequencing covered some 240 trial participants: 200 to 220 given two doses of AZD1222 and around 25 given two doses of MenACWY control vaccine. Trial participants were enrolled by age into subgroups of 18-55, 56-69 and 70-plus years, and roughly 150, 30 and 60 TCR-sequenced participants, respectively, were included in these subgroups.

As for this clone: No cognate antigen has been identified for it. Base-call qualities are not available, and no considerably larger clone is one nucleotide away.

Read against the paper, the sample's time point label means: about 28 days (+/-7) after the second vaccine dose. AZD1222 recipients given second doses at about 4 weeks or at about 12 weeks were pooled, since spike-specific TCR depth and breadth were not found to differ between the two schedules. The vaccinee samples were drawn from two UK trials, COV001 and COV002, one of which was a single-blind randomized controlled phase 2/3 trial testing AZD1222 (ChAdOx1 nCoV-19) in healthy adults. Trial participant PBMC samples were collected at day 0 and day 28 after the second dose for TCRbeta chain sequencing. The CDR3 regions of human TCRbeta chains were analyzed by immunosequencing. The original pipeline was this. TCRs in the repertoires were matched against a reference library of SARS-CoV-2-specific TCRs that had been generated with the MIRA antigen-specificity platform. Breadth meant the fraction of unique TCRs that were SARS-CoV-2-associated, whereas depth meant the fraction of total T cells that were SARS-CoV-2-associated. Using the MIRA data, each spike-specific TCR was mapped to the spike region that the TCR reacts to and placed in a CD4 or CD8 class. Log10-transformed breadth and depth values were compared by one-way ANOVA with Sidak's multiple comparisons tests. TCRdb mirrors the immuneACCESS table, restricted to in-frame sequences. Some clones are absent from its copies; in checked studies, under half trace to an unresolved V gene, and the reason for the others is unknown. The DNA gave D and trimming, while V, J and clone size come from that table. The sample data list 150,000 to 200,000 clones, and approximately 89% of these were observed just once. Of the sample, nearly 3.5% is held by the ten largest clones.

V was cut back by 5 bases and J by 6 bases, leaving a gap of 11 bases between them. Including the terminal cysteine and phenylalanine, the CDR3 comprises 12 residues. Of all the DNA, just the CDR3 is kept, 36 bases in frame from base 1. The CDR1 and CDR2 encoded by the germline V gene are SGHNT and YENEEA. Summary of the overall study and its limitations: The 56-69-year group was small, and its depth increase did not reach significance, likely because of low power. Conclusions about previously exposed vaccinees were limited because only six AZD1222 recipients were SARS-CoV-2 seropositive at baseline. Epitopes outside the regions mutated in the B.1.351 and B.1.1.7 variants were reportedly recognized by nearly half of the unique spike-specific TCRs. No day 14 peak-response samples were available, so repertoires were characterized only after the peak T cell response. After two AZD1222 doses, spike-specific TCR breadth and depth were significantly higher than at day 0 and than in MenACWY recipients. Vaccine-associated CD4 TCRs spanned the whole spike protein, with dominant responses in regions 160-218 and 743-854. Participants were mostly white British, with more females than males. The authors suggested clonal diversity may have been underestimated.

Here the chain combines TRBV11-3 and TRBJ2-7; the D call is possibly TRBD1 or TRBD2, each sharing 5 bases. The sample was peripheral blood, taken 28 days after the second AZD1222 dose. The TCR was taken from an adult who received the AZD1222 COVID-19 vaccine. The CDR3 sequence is CASSPIGGEQYF. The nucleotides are TGTGCCAGCAGCCCTATTGGGGGCGAGCAGTACTTC.